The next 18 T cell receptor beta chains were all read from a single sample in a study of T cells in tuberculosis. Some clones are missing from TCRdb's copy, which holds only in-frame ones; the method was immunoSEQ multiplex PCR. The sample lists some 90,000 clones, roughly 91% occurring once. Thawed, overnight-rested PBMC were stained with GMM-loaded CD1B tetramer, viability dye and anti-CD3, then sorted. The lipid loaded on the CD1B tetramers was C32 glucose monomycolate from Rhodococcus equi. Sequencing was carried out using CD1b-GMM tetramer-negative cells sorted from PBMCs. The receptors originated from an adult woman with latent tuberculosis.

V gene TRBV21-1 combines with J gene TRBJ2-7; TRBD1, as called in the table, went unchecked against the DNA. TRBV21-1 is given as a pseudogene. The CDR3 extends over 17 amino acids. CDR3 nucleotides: TGTGCCAGCAGCATGGGCGGAGGACAGTCTAATTCCTACGAGCAGTACGTC. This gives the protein CASSMGGGQSNSYEQYV.

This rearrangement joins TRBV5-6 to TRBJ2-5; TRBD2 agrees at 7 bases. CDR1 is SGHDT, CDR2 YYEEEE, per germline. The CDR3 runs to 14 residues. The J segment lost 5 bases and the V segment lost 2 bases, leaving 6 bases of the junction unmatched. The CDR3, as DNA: TGTGCCAGCAGCTTCCCGACTAGCATGGAGACCCAGTACTTC. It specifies CASSFPTSMETQYF.

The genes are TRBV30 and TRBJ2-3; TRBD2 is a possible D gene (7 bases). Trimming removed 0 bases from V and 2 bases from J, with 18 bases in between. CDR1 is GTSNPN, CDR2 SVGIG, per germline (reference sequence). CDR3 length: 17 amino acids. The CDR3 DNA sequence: TGTGCCTGGAGTGTAATGGATGGCGGGGGCGTCACAGATACGCAGTATTTT. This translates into CAWSVMDGGGVTDTQYF.

CDR3: CATSRGGRTGELFF. As DNA, the CDR3 is TGTGCCACCAGCAGAGGGGGGCGGACCGGGGAGCTGTTTTTT. The chain employs TRBV15 and TRBJ2-2; TRBD1 is a possible D gene (6 bases). V was pared by 1 base and J by 5 bases, with 8 bases between. CDR3 size: 14 residues. The germline CDR1 and CDR2 sequences are LNHNV and YYDKDF (reference sequence).

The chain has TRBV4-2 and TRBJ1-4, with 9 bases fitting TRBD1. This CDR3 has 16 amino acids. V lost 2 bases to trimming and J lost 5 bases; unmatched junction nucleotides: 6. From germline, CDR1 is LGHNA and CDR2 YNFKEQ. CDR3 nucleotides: TGTGCCAGCAGCCAACACACCGGGACAGGGAATGAAAAACTGTTTTTT. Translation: CASSQHTGTGNEKLFF.

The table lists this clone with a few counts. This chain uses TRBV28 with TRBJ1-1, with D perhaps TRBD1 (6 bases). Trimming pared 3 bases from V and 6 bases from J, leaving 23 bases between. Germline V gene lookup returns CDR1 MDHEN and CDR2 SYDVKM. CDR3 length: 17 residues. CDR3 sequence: CASSFLKGGGRSAEAFF. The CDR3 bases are TGTGCCAGCAGTTTCCTTAAAGGCGGGGGGCGAAGCGCTGAAGCTTTCTTT.

The CDR3 DNA reads TGCGCCAGCAGCTTGGATTTGGCGGGGGGCCGGGAGCTGTTTTTT. As protein: CASSLDLAGGRELFF. V and J are TRBV5-1 and TRBJ2-2, with 8 bases lining up with TRBD2. The CDR3 has 15 residues. Germline CDR1 is SGHRS and CDR2 is YFSETQ. The V and J ends lost 0 bases and 9 bases, in that order; junction bases with no gene match: 7.

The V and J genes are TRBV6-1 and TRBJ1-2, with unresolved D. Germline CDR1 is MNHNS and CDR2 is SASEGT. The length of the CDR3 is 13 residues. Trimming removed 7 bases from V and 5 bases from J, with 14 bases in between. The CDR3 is CASMEVSSYGYTF. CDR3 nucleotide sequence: TGTGCCAGCATGGAGGTTTCATCATATGGCTACACCTTC.

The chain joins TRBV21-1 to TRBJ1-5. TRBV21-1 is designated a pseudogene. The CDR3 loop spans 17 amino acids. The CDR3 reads CASSKSAGWEGNQPQHF. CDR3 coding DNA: TGTGCCAGCAGCAAATCCGCAGGGTGGGAGGGCAATCAGCCCCAGCATTTT.

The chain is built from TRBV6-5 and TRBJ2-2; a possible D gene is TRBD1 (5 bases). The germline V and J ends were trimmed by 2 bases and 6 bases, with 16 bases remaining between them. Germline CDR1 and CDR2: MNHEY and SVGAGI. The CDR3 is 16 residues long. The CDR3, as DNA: TGTGCCAGCAGTTACAGCTTCCAGGGTGGAGCCGGGGAGCTGTTTTTT. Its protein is CASSYSFQGGAGELFF.

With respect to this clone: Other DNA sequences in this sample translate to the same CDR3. CDR3 in amino acids: CASSLRGNYGYTF. The CDR3 DNA sequence: TGTGCCAGCAGCTTAAGAGGGAACTATGGCTACACCTTC. The rearrangement uses TRBV11-2 and TRBJ1-2; D gene uncertain. Trimming took 2 bases from V and 2 from J, leaving 6 bases between them. The CDR3 covers 13 residues. In germline, CDR1 is SGHAT, CDR2 FQNNGV.

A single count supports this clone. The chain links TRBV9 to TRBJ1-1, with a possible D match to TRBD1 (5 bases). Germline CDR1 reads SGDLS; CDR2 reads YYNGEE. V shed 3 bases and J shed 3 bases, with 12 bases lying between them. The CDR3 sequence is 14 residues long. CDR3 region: CASSALGPDTEAFF. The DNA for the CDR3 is TGTGCCAGCAGCGCCCTGGGGCCGGACACTGAAGCTTTCTTT.

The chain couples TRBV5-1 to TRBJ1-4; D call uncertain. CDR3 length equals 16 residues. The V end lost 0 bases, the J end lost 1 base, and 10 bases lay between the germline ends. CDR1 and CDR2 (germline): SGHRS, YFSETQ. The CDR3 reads CASSLGGHLTNEKLFF. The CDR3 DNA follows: TGCGCCAGCAGCTTGGGAGGGCATCTAACTAATGAAAAACTGTTTTTT.

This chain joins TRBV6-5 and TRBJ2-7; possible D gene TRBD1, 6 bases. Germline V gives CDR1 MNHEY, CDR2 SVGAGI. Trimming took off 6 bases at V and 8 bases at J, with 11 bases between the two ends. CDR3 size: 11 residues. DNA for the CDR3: TGTGCCAGCAGATTAGGGACACAGCAGTACTTC. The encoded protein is CASRLGTQQYF.

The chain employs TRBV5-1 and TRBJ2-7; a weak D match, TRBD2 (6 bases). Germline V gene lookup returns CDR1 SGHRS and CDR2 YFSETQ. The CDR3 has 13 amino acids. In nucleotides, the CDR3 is TGCGTCAGCAGCTTGGAGGGGTTGTACGAGCAGTACGTC. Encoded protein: CVSSLEGLYEQYV.

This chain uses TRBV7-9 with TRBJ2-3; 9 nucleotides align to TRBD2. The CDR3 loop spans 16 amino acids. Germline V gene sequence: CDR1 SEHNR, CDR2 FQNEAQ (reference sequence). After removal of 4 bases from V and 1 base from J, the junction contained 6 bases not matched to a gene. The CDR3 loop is CASSSRGGLGTDTQYF. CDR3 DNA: TGTGCCAGCAGCTCGCGGGGGGGCCTGGGCACAGATACGCAGTATTTT.

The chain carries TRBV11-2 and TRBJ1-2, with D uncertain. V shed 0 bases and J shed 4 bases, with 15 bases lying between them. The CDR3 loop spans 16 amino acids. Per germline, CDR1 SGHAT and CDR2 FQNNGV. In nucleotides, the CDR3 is TGTGCCAGCAGCTTAGAGTTGGCGGCGGGCCCCTATGGCTACACCTTC. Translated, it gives CASSLELAAGPYGYTF.

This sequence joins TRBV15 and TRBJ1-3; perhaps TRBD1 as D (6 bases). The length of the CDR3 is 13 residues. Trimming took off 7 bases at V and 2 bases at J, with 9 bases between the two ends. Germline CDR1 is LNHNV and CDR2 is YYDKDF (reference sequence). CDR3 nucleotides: TGTGCCACCACGCAGGGGACTGGAAACACCATATATTTT. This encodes CATTQGTGNTIYF.